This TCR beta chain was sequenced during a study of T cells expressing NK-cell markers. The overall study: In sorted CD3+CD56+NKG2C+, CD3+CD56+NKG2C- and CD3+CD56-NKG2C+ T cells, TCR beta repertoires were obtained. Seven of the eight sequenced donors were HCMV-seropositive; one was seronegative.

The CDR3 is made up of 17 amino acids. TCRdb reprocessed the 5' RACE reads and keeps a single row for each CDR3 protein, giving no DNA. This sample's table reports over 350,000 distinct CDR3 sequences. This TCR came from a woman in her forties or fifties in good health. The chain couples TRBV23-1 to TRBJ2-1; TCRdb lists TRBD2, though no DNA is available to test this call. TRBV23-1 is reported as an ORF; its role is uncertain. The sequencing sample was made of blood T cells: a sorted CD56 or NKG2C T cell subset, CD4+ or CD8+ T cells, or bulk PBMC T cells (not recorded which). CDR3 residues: CASKGVEVETPYNEQFF.